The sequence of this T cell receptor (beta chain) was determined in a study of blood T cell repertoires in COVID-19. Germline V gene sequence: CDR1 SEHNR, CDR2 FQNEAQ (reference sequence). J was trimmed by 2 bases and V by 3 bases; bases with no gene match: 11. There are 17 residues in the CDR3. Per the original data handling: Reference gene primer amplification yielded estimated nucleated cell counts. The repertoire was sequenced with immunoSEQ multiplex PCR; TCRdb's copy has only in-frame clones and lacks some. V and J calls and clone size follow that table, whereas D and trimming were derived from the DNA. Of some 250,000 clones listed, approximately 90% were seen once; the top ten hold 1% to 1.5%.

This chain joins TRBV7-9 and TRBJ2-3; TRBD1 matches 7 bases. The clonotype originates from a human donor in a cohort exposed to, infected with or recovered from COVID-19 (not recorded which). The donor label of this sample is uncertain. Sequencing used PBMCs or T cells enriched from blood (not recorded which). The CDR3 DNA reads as TGTGCCAGCAGCTTCGCGGCGACAGGGATCGACACAGATACGCAGTATTTT. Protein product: CASSFAATGIDTDTQYF.